This TCR beta chain was sequenced in a study of T cell repertoires in cytomegalovirus infection. On the study more broadly: It was the public TCR beta signatures that indicated both CMV infection and matching HLA type.

TCRdb ran MiXCR on the reads and lists one entry per CDR3 protein. The table includes a few hundred thousand distinct CDR3 sequences, 9.1% detected once. There are many counts of this clonotype. Its matching antigen is unknown. CDR1 is SGHVS, CDR2 FQNEAQ, per germline. CDR3 length: 14 amino acids. The V and J ends lost 3 bases and 3 bases respectively, with 11 bases between them. Study findings and constraints: What dominated the ex vivo response were HLA-C-restricted CMV-specific TCR beta clonotypes. Of the TCR beta families, the public ones yielded a cumulative frequency that identified carriers of CMV plus the relevant HLA.

The genes are TRBV7-8 and TRBJ2-5; the D gene is possibly TRBD2 (6 bases). This TCR was sampled from a human donor in good health (CMV status not recorded). Some clones in this sample may be carry-over from other donors' samples. Source material: PBMCs. This chain's CDR3 is CASSFPIAEETQYF. For the CDR3, the DNA is TGTGCCAGCAGCTTCCCGATAGCGGAAGAGACCCAGTACTTC.